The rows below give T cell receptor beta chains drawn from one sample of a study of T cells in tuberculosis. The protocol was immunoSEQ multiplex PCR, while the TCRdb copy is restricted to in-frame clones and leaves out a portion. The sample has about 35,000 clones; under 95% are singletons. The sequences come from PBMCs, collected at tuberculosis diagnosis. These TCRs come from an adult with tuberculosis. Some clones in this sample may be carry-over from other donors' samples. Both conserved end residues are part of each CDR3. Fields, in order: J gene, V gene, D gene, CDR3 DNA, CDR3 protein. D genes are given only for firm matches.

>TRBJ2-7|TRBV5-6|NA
TGTGCCAGCAGCCGTGTTCACGAGCAGTACTTC
CASSRVHEQYF
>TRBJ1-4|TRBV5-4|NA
TGTGCCAGCAGCATGACAACAACTAATGAAAAACTGTTTTTT
CASSMTTTNEKLFF
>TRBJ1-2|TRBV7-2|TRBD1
TGTGCCAGCAGCCCAAAGGGGGCTTCCTATGGCTACACCTTC
CASSPKGASYGYTF
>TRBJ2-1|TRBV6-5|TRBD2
TGTGCCAGCAGTTACTCGTCCAGCGGGGGCGACAATGAGCAGTTCTTC
CASSYSSSGGDNEQFF
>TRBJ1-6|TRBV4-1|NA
TGCGCCAGCAGCCAAGTTCGGAGCTCCTATAATTCACCCCTCCACTTT
CASSQVRSSYNSPLHF
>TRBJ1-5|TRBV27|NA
TGTGCCAGCGCCGAACGGGGGGGGAGCAATCAGCCCCAGCATTTT
CASAERGGSNQPQHF
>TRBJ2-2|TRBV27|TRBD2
TGTGCCAGCTGGGGGCGGGGGGAGACCGGGGAGCTGTTTTTT
CASWGRGETGELFF
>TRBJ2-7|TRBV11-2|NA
TGTGCCAGCAGCTTGTTCCCTGGCCCCTCCTCCTACGAGCAGTACTTC
CASSLFPGPSSYEQYF
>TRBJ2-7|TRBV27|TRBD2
TGTGCCAGCAGTGCCACCGGGGGGTTTAAATACGAGCAGTACTTC
CASSATGGFKYEQYF
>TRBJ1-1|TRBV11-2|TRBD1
TGTGCCAGCAGCTTCAGACAGGGGGCAGGGACTGAAGCTTTCTTT
CASSFRQGAGTEAFF
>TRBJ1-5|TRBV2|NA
TGTGCCAGCAGTGAGGCAGGGCAATACCCCGCCCAGCATTTT
CASSEAGQYPAQHF
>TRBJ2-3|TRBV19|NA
TGTGCCAGTAGTTCTCCACGGAGAACAGATACGCAGTATTTT
CASSSPRRTDTQYF
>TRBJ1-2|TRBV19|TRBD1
TGTGCCAGTAATAAAAGGGACAGGAGTAACTATGGCTACACCTTC
CASNKRDRSNYGYTF
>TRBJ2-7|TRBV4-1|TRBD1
TGCGCCAGCTGGGAGGGACAGGGCTACGAGCAGTACTTC
CASWEGQGYEQYF
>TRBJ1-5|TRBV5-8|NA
TGTGCCAGCAGCTTGGGCCAACATAGCAATCAGCCCCAGCATTTT
CASSLGQHSNQPQHF
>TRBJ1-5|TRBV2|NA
TGTGCCAGCAGTGTACGGGGGAACAATCAGCCCCAGCATTTT
CASSVRGNNQPQHF
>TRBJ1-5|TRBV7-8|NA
TGTGCCAGCAGCTTAGTAACAGGGCTTAGCAATCAGCCCCAGCATTTT
CASSLVTGLSNQPQHF